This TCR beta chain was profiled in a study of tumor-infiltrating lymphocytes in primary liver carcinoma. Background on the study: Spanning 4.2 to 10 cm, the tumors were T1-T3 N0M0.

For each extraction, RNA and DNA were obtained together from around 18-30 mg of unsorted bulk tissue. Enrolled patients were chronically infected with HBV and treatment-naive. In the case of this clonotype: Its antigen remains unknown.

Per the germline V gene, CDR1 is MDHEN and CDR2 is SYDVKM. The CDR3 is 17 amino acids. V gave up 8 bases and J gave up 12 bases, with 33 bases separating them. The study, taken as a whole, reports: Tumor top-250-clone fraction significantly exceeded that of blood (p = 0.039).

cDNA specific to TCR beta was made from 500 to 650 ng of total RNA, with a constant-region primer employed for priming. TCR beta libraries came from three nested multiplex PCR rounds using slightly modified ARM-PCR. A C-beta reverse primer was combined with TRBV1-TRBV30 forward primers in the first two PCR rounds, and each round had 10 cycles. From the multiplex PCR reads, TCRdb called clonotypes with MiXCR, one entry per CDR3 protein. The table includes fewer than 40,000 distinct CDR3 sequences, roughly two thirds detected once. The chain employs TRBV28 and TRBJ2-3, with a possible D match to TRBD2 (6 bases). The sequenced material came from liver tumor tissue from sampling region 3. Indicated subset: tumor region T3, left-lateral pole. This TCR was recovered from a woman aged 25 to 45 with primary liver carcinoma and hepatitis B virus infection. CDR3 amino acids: CASGGRYGTPEADIQYF. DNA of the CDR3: TGTGCCAGCGGAGGACGGTACGGGACTCCCGAGGCAGATATACAGTATTTT.